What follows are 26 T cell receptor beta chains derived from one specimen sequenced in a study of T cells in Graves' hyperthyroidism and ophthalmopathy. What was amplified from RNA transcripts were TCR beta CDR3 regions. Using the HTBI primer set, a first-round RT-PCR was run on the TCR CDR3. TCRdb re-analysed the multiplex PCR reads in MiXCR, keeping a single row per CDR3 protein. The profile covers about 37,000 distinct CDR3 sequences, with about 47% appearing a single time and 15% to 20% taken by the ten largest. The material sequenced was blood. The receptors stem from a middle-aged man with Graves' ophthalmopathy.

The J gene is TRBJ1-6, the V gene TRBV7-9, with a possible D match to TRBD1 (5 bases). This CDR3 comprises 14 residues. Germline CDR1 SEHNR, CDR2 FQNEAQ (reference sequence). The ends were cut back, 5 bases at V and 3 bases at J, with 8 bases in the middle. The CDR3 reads CASSPQVYNSPLHF. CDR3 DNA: TGTGCCAGCAGCCCACAGGTCTATAATTCACCCCTCCACTTT.

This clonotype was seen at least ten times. The CDR3, as DNA: TGTGCCTGGAGTGTTAGGGACACAGATACGCAGTATTTT. It codes for CAWSVRDTDTQYF. The chain couples TRBV30 to TRBJ2-3; D call uncertain. CDR1 is GTSNPN and CDR2 is SVGIG in the germline V gene (reference sequence). V shed 0 bases and J shed 2 bases, with 6 bases lying between them. This CDR3 has 13 residues. The full variable domain, with the rest looked up from reference TRBV30 and TRBJ2-3, is SQTIHQWPATLVQPVGSPLSLECTVEGTSNPNLYWYRQAAGRGLQLLFYSVGIGQISSEVPQNLSASRPQDRQFILSSKKLLLSDSGFYLCAWSVRDTDTQYFGPGTRLTVL.

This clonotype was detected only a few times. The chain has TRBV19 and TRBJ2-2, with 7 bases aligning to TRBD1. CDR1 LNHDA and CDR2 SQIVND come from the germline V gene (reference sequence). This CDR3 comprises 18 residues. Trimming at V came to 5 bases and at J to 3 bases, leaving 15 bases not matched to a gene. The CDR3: CASSSSGTAYGYTGELFF. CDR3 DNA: TGTGCCAGTAGTTCGTCCGGGACAGCGTATGGCTACACCGGGGAGCTGTTTTTT.

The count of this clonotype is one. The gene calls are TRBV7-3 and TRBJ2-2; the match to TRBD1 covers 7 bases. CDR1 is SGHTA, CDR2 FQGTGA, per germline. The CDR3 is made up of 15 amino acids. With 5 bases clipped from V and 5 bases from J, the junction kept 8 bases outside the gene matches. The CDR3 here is CASSPGQARTGELFF. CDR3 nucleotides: TGTGCCAGCAGCCCAGGACAGGCCCGGACCGGGGAGCTGTTTTTT.

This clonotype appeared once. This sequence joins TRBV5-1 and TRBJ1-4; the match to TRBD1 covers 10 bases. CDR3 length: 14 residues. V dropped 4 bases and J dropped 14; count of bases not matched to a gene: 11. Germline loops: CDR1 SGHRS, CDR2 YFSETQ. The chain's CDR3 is CASSRGTGDGKLFF. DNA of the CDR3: TGCGCCAGCAGCCGCGGGACAGGGGATGGAAAGCTGTTTTTT.

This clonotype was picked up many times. CDR3 loop: CASSHSAGGARYEQYF. The CDR3 nucleotides read TGCGCCAGCAGCCATTCGGCGGGAGGGGCGCGGTACGAGCAGTACTTC. This rearrangement joins TRBV4-1 to TRBJ2-7, with TRBD2 matching over 9 bases. The CDR3 has 16 amino acids. V lost 3 bases, J lost 4 bases, and 10 bases stayed unmatched. Germline CDR1 reads MGHRA; CDR2 reads YSYEKL.

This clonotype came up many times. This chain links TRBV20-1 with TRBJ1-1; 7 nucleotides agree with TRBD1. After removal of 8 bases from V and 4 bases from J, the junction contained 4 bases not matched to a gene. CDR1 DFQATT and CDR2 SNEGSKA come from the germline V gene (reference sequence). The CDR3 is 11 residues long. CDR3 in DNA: TGCAGTACAGGGGAGAGCACTGAAGCTTTCTTT. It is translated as CSTGESTEAFF.

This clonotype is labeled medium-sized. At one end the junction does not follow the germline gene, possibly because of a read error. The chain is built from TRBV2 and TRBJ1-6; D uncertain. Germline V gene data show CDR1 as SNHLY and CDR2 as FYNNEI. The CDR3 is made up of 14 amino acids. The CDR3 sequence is CASSEVRGYSSLHF. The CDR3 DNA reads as TGTGCCAGCAGTGAGGTCCGGGGATATTCATCCCTCCACTTT.

For the CDR3, the DNA is TGCAGTGCTGGGACAGGGTACAATGAGCAGTTCTTC. It yields the protein CSAGTGYNEQFF. V gene TRBV20-1 combines with J gene TRBJ2-1; 9 bases agree with TRBD1. V gave up 5 bases and J gave up 4 bases; unmatched junction bases: 0. CDR3 length: 12 amino acids. Germline assignment: CDR1 DFQATT and CDR2 SNEGSKA (reference sequence).

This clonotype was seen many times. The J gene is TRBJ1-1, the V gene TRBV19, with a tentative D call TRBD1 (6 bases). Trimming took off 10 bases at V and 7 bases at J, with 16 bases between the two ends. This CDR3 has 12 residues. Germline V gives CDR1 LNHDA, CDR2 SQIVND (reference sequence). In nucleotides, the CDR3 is TGTGCCACCCAATGGGGGCAGGGTGAAGCTTTCTTT. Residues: CATQWGQGEAFF.

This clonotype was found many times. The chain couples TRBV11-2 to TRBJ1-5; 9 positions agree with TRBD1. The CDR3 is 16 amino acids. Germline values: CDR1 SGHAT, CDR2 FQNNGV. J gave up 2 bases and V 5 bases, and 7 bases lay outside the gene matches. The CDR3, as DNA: TGTGCCAGCAGCCATAACAGGGGGCTAGGCAATCAGCCCCAGCATTTT. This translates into CASSHNRGLGNQPQHF.

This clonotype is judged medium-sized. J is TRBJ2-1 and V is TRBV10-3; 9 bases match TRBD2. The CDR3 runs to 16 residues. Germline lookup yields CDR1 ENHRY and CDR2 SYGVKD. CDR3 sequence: CASLGRGSGSVNEQFF. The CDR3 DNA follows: TGTGCATCCTTAGGGCGGGGTAGCGGGAGTGTTAATGAGCAGTTCTTC.

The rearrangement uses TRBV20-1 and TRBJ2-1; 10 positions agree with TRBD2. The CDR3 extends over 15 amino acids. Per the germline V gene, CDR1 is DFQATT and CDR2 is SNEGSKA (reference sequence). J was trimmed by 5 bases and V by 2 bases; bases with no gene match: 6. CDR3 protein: CSARWLAGVNNEQFF. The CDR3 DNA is TGCAGTGCTAGATGGCTAGCGGGAGTGAACAATGAGCAGTTCTTC.

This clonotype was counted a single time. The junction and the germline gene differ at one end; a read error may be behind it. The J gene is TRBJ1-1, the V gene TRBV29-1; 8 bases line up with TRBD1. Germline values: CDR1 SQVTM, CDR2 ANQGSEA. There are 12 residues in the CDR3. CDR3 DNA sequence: TGCAGCGCCGGACAGGGAGTAACTGAAGCTCTCTTT. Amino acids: CSAGQGVTEALF.

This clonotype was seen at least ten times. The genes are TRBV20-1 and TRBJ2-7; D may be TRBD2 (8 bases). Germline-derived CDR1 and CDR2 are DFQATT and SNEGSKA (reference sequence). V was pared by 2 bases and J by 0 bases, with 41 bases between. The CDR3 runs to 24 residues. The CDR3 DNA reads TGCAGTGCTAGACCCTCCCCGGGACTAGGGGGCTCGCGGGAGCTCATCATAAGCTCCTACGAGCAGTACTTC. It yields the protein CSARPSPGLGGSRELIISSYEQYF.

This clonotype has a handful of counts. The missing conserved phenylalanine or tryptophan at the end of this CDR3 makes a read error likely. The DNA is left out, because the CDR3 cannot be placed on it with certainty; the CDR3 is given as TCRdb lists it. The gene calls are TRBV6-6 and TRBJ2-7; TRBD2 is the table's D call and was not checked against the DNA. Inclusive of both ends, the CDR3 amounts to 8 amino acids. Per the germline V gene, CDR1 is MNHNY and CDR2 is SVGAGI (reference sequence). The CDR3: CASSGGTT.

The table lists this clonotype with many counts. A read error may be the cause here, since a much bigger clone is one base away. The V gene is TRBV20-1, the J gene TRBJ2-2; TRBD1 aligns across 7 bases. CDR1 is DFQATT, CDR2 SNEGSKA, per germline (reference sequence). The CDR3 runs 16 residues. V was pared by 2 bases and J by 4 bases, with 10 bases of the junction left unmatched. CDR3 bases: TGCAGTGCTAGACCTGGACAGGCTGCGAGCACCGGGGAGCTGTTTTTT. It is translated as CSARPGQAASTGELFF.

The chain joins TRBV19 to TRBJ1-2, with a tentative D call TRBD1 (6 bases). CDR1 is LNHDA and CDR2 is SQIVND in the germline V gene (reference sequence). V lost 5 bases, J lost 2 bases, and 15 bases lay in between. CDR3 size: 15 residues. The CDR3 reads CASSSSGTTNYGYTF. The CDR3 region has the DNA TGTGCCAGTAGTTCGTCCGGGACAACGAACTATGGCTACACCTTC.

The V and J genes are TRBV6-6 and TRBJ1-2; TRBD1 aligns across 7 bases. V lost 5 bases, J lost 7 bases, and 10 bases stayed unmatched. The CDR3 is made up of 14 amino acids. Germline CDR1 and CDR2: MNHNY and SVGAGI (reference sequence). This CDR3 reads CASSRATGMAGYTF. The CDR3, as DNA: TGTGCCAGCAGTAGGGCGACAGGGATGGCTGGCTACACCTTC.

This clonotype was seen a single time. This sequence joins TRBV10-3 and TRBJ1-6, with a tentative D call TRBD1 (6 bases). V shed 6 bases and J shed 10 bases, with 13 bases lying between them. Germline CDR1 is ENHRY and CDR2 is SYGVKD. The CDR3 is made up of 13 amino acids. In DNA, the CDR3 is TGTGCCATCAGAACAGGGATGGGCTCACCCCTCCACTTT. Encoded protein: CAIRTGMGSPLHF.

This CDR3 is CARRGGYNEQFF. The CDR3 region has the DNA TGTGCTAGGCGGGGGGGCTACAATGAGCAGTTCTTC. The chain has TRBV5-7 and TRBJ2-1; 9 bases line up with TRBD2. TRBV5-7 is an open reading frame, and its role is uncertain. This CDR3 spans 12 amino acids.

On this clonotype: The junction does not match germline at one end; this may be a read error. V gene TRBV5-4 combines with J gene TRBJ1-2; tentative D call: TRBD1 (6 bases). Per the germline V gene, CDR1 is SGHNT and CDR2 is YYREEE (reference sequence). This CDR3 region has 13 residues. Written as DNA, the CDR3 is TGTGCCAGCTATGAGCGGGGGCTCTATGGTTACACCTTC. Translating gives CASYERGLYGYTF.

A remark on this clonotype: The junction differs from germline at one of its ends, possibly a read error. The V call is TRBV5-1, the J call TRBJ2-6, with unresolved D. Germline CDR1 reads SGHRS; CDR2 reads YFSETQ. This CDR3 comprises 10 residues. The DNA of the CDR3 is TGCGCCAGCCGGCAGAACACTGAAGCTTTC. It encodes CASRQNTEAF.

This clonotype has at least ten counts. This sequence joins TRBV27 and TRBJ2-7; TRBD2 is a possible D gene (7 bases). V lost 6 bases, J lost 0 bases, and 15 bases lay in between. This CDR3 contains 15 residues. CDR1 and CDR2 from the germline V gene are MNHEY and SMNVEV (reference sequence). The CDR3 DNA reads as TGTGCCAGCAGCCCGGGGGGCCCTACCTCCTACGAGCAGTACTTC. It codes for CASSPGGPTSYEQYF.

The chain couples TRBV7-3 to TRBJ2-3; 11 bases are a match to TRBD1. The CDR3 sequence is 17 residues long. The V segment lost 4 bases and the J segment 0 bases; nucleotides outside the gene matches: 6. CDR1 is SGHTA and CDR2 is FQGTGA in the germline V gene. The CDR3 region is CASSYPGQGASTDTQYF. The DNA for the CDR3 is TGTGCCAGCAGCTACCCCGGACAGGGGGCAAGCACAGATACGCAGTATTTT.

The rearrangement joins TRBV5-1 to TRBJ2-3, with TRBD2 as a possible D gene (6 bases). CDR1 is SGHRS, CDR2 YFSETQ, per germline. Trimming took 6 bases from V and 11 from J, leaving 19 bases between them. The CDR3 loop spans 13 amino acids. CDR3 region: CASNSGSSYEQYF. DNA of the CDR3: TGCGCCAGCAACTCCGGGAGTAGCTATGAGCAGTATTTT.